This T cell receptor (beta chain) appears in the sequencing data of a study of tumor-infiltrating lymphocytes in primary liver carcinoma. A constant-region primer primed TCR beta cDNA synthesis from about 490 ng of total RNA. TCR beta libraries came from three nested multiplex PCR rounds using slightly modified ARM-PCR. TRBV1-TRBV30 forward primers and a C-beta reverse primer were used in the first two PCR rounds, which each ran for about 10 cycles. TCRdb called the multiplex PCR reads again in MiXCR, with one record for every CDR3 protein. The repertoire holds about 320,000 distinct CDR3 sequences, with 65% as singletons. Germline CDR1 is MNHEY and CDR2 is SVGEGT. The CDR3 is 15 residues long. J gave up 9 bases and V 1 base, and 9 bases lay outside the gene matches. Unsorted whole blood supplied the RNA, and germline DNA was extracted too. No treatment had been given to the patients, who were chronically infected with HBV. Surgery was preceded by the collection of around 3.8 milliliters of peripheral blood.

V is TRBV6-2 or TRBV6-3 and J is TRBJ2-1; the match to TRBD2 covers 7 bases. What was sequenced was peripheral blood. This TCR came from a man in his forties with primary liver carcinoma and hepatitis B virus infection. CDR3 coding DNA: TGTGCCAGCAGTTACTACGAGGGAGGGGCGTCTGAGCAGTTCTTC. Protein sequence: CASSYYEGGASEQFF.